This TCR beta chain was recorded in a study of blood T cells in healthy people across ages. Study-wide results and caveats: Getting older went along with TCR beta diversity per million T cells dropping roughly linearly. In the absence of known donor CMV status, changes in expanded clonotypes were possibly confounded.

On this clonotype itself: Its specificity is not known.

It was with a sample-barcoded 5' primer and a J-beta primer mix that a second PCR of roughly 6 to 12 cycles was run. The authors tagged each cDNA molecule using a template-switch adaptor with 12 random nucleotides. Sequencing yielded, for each sample, at least 2.5 million paired-end reads carrying CDR3. TCRdb analysed the 5' RACE reads with MiXCR anew, one entry per CDR3 protein. The data contain approximately 600,000 distinct CDR3 sequences, around 54% of them singletons. The CDR3 has 16 amino acids. Trimming cost V 2 bases and J 0 bases; bases outside gene matches: 5. Germline CDR1 and CDR2: ENHRY and SYGVKD.

What was sequenced was blood. This sequence joins TRBV10-3 and TRBJ1-1; 8 nucleotides align to TRBD1. This TCR came from a man in his fifties or sixties in good health. CDR3 DNA sequence: TGTGCCATCAGTGAGATCAGGGGGCGCATGAACACTGAAGCTTTCTTT. Amino acids: CAISEIRGRMNTEAFF.